What follows describes a single TCR beta chain. The data are from a study of blood T cell repertoires in COVID-19. This CDR3 is 15 amino acids long. V trimming: 7 bases; J trimming: 5 bases; junction bases outside the gene matches: 12. CDR1 and CDR2 from the germline V gene are SGHVS and FQNEAQ. This table comes from immunoSEQ multiplex PCR, and its TCRdb copy is limited to in-frame clones, with some not included. The sample has approximately 500,000 clones, roughly 89% seen once. V and J are TRBV7-8 and TRBJ2-7, with 9 bases aligning to TRBD1. The sequenced sample consisted of peripheral blood. The TCR comes from a man younger than 30 with COVID-19, enrolled during active disease. CDR3 sequence: CASTATGTGMDEQYF. In DNA form, the CDR3 reads TGTGCCAGCACTGCAACGGGGACAGGGATGGACGAGCAGTACTTC.